This TCR beta chain stems from a study of shared clonotypes between healthy human individuals (dated by TCRdb to between 2020 and 2021). A note on the overall study: The cohort included a few men and a couple of women between 18 and 49 years of age. For each donor, CD4 naive and CD4 memory were each given three plates, CD8 naive was given two plates, and CD8 memory was given one plate. The study deeply sequenced blood TCR repertoires of five healthy adults to estimate repertoire size and the extent of clonotype sharing between individuals. To increase sequencing depth and limit assay-specific biases, different laboratories used diverse techniques to prepare libraries and sequence TCR repertoires. Each donor's leukapheresis produced roughly between roughly 0.9 and 8.9 billion PBMCs. The investigation overall reported the following: Pairwise subsampling indicated that sequencing depth was expected to affect the degree of clonotype sharing among donors. About 5% of naive CD4, roughly 3.5% of naive CD8, about 2.4% of memory CD4, and 0.35% to 0.4% of memory CD8 clonotypes were shared across several donors. Larger estimated clonotype richness was generally found for naive subsets than for memory subsets. Because the study included only a small number of donors, the genetic and exposure-history diversity represented was limited. Sampling was limited to blood, and TCR repertoires in tissue likely differ from TCR repertoires in blood. Higher generation probabilities were observed for clonotypes shared by all four sorted-subset donors than for non-shared clonotypes. Rarefaction of sorted-subset datasets indicated incomplete sequencing despite the large sequencing depth.

Using the deep immunoSEQ assay, TCR CDR3 regions were amplified from genomic DNA by multiplex PCR. Extracted genomic DNA from each cell subset was spread evenly across all wells of several immunoSEQ 96-well plates, with each plate serving as a replicate. For sorted subsets, approximately 200 ng of genomic DNA, equivalent to around 31,000 T cell genomes, went into each replicate PCR. The purified libraries were quantified using a Qubit 3.0 fluorometer, sized with a Bioanalyzer 2100, and then quantified again using the KAPA Library Quantification kit. Every immunoSEQ 96-well plate was sequenced on a dedicated single-read 150-cycle Illumina NextSeq 550 flow cell. The original methods were these. The immunoSEQ output contained only junctional sequences without quality scores, so filtering could not match that applied to full-length reads. To assign V/J genes and CDR3, sequences were annotated against IMGT germline references using PyIR, a Python wrapper for IgBLAST v1.9. Reads were filtered out if the reads had weak V/J assignments (E-value above 1e-6), no CDR3, stop codons, out-of-frame junctions, or ambiguous translated residues. V3J clonotypes were defined as sequences sharing the same inferred V gene, J gene, and CDR3 amino acid sequence. To compute the percentage overlap between repertoires, the number of shared unique clonotypes was divided by the size of the smaller repertoire. Repertoire richness was assessed with RTK rarefaction, the Chao1 estimator, and Recon v2.1 estimates of unobserved clonotypes. OLGA was used to compute generation probabilities for all TCRbeta clonotypes that the gDNA method yielded from a few donors. TCRdb stores this immuneACCESS table with in-frame sequences only. Part of the clones is absent; in the studies checked, under half of the shortfall reflects unresolved V genes, and no reason is known for the rest. V and J calls and clone size are as listed in that table; D and trimming were resolved from the DNA. The sample contains about 2.4 million clones, around 94% of them found a single time. The biggest ten clones account for over 0.12% of the sample.

The donors were healthy, HIV-negative adults who had no recently reported acute infections or vaccinations. Every donor was a Caucasian adult residing in Nashville, Tennessee, USA. CD4+ T cells were enriched by magnetic negative selection; naive cells were then positively selected on CD45RA, and the negative fraction formed the memory subset. Blood was collected by leukapheresis, and PBMCs were isolated by Ficoll-Histopaque density gradient centrifugation and then cryopreserved in liquid nitrogen vapor phase. Analytical flow cytometry was used to check the purity and quantity of every magnetically sorted T cell population. Each sorted fraction had its genomic DNA isolated and then quantified by UV absorbance on a Nanodrop 2000c. The germline V gene sets CDR1 to ENHRY and CDR2 to SYGVKD. Reading from cysteine to phenylalanine, the CDR3 counts 15 amino acids. Solely the CDR3 DNA is kept, with 45 bases framed from the first base.

To note about this clone: Its antigen is not yet known. No base-level quality is on record; no much larger clone is a single base apart.

The source is a man between 18 and 35 years old in good health. The sequencing sample was made of naive CD4+ T cells sorted from blood. The cell subset or site label on this specimen signifies: CD45RA+ positively selected. Recombination linked TRBV10-3 to TRBJ2-5, with the D gene not confidently named. The J call may be wrong; the DNA end is better matched by TRBJ2-7. The CDR3 has the sequence CAISESAKGSYEQYF. The sequence in DNA is TGTGCCATCAGTGAGTCCGCAAAAGGCTCCTACGAGCAGTACTTC.